This T cell receptor beta chain was captured by sequencing in a study of long-term antiretroviral therapy in people with HIV. Run at survey level, the immunoSEQ assay was version v3.0. Repertoires were generated with immunoSEQ multiplex PCR, while TCRdb's copy carries only in-frame clones and drops some. The sample holds 20,000 to 25,000 clones, 82% seen once. This CDR3 comprises 12 residues. Germline V lookup: CDR1 SGHRS, CDR2 YFSETQ. Trimming took 6 bases from V and 0 from J, leaving 6 bases between them. This sequence originates from a young man with HIV. This chain connects TRBV5-1 to TRBJ2-5; a weak D match, TRBD1 (5 bases). The sequenced sample was unsorted PBMCs, obtained 0.5 years after starting antiretroviral therapy. The CDR3 DNA sequence: TGCGCCAGCACAGGGTACCAAGAGACCCAGTACTTC. It yields the protein CASTGYQETQYF.